The 32 T cell receptor beta chains presented below share a single source sample, sequenced in a study of radiation and T cells in renal cell carcinoma. Sequenced by immunoSEQ multiplex PCR; TCRdb stores in-frame clones only, minus some. Here the sample spans around 140,000 clones, roughly 90% being singletons. Time point in this sample: baseline pretreatment blood. The treatment is: 15 Gy SBRT to primary tumor, nephrectomy 4 weeks later. The starting material was blood, obtained from a patient whose treatment included radiotherapy and nephrectomy. The source is a woman in her sixties or seventies with renal cell carcinoma.

This clone was found a few times. This rearrangement joins TRBV29-1 to TRBJ1-6; TRBD1 is a possible D gene (5 bases). The V gene lost 5 bases and the J gene lost 10 bases, with 12 bases spanning the gap. The germline V gene encodes CDR1 SQVTM and CDR2 ANQGSEA. The CDR3 runs to 12 residues. CDR3 in amino acids: CSVRQGNSPLHF. For the CDR3, the DNA is TGCAGCGTTAGGCAGGGTAACTCACCCCTCCACTTT.

The genes are TRBV28 and TRBJ1-4, with D unclear. The V end was cut by 3 bases, the J end by 7 bases, with 6 bases between. CDR3 length equals 12 residues. CDR1 is MDHEN, CDR2 SYDVKM, per germline. The CDR3 nucleotides are TGTGCCAGCAGTTTCGCGGTTGAAAAACTGTTTTTT. Translating it yields CASSFAVEKLFF. Using reference TRBV28 and TRBJ1-4 for the parts outside the CDR3, the full variable domain is DVKVTQSSRYLVKRTGEKVFLECVQDMDHENMFWYRQDPGLGLRLIYFSYDVKMKEKGDIPEGYSVSREKKERFSLILESASTNQTSMYLCASSFAVEKLFFGSGTQLSVL.

This clone was seen just once. The chain joins TRBV11-2 to TRBJ1-6; 7 bases align to TRBD1. V lost 5 bases and J lost 7; bases outside the gene matches: 14. The germline V gene encodes CDR1 SGHAT and CDR2 FQNNGV. This CDR3 has 17 residues. The CDR3 is CASSPIGQVLTNSPLHF. The CDR3 DNA reads TGTGCCAGCAGCCCAATCGGACAGGTACTCACGAATTCACCCCTCCACTTT.

The gene calls are TRBV6-6 and TRBJ2-7; D is possibly TRBD1 or TRBD2 (5 bases each). Between the trimmed V and J ends, which lost 4 bases and 0 bases, there was a span of 13 bases. This CDR3 comprises 15 residues. CDR1 MNHNY and CDR2 SVGAGI come from the germline V gene (reference sequence). The CDR3 loop reads CASSSPGARSYEQYF. CDR3 coding DNA: TGTGCCAGCAGTTCCCCCGGGGCCCGCTCCTACGAGCAGTACTTC.

J is TRBJ2-3 and V is TRBV27; D may be TRBD1 (6 bases). This CDR3 is built from 15 residues. With 6 bases removed from V and 1 base from J, the gap between germline ends came to 14 bases. Germline CDR1 reads MNHEY; CDR2 reads SMNVEV (reference sequence). CDR3: CASSLTGSRTDTQYF. In DNA, the CDR3 is TGTGCCAGCAGCTTGACAGGTTCCCGCACAGATACGCAGTATTTT.

The chain links TRBV9 to TRBJ2-2, with D uncertain. CDR1 and CDR2 from the germline V gene are SGDLS and YYNGEE. The CDR3 covers 14 residues. The V gene lost 0 bases and the J gene lost 5 bases, with 8 bases spanning the gap. In DNA form, the CDR3 reads TGTGCCAGCAGCGTAGGCGGTTCGACCGGGGAGCTGTTTTTT. Its translation: CASSVGGSTGELFF.

The V and J genes are TRBV29-1 and TRBJ2-6; no definite D call. This CDR3 region has 13 residues. The V and J ends lost 4 bases and 0 bases respectively, with 4 bases between them. CDR1 and CDR2 from the germline V gene are SQVTM and ANQGSEA. The CDR3 sequence is CSVAFSGANVLTF. The CDR3 DNA reads as TGCAGCGTTGCGTTCTCTGGGGCCAACGTCCTGACTTTC.

The chain joins TRBV5-1 to TRBJ2-5; 8 bases fit TRBD2. The CDR3 length is 15 residues. Trimming at V came to 0 bases and at J to 2 bases, leaving 3 bases not matched to a gene. Germline V gene sequence: CDR1 SGHRS, CDR2 YFSETQ. This chain's CDR3 is CASSLAPSGQETQYF. CDR3 coding DNA: TGCGCCAGCAGCTTGGCCCCTAGCGGGCAAGAGACCCAGTACTTC.

The V call is TRBV11-2, the J call TRBJ2-7; 13 bases match TRBD2. This CDR3 has 14 amino acids. Trimming removed 5 bases from V and 10 bases from J; junction bases left unmatched: 8. Germline V CDR1 and CDR2: SGHAT, FQNNGV. This chain's CDR3 is CASSLRTSGGPQYF. CDR3 DNA sequence: TGTGCCAGCAGCCTCCGGACTAGCGGGGGTCCACAGTACTTC.

The genes are TRBV6-6 and TRBJ1-2; weak D call: TRBD1 (6 bases). The V and J ends lost 5 bases and 8 bases respectively, with 18 bases between them. The CDR3 covers 14 residues. Germline V gene data show CDR1 as MNHNY and CDR2 as SVGAGI (reference sequence). In DNA, the CDR3 is TGTGCCAGCAGTGATTCACAGGGTAGAAAGGGCTACACCTTC. Its translation is CASSDSQGRKGYTF.

The chain employs TRBV30 and TRBJ2-2, with 7 nucleotides matching TRBD2. The CDR3 is 15 amino acids. V was clipped by 4 bases and J by 0 bases; unmatched bases: 5. CDR1 is GTSNPN, CDR2 SVGIG, per germline (reference sequence). DNA of the CDR3: TGTGCCTGGATTAGGGCGGGGGCGAACACCGGGGAGCTGTTTTTT. This translates into CAWIRAGANTGELFF.

This CDR3 is CASSFKNTGELFF. In DNA form, the CDR3 reads TGTGCCAGCAGCTTCAAGAACACCGGGGAGCTGTTTTTT. The genes are TRBV7-9 and TRBJ2-2; D not certain. V was pared by 3 bases and J by 1 base, with 3 bases between. Per the germline V gene, CDR1 is SEHNR and CDR2 is FQNEAQ (reference sequence). The CDR3 spans 13 residues.

This clone occurred a few times. The rearrangement uses TRBV5-1 and TRBJ1-1, with D perhaps matching TRBD1 (6 bases). Germline-derived CDR1 and CDR2 are SGHRS and YFSETQ. The CDR3 contains 14 residues. The V gene lost 5 bases and the J gene lost 3 bases, with 14 bases spanning the gap. CDR3 residues: CASRSNRADTEAFF. In DNA, the CDR3 is TGCGCCAGCAGATCTAACAGGGCGGACACTGAAGCTTTCTTT.

The chain carries TRBV29-1 and TRBJ2-1; tentatively, D is TRBD1 (5 bases). The CDR3 consists of 12 residues. V was clipped by 0 bases and J by 7 bases, with 7 bases between them. The germline V gene has CDR1 SQVTM and CDR2 ANQGSEA. CDR3 nucleotides: TGCAGCGTTGAAGAGGCAGGGAATGAGCAGTTCTTC. It encodes CSVEEAGNEQFF.

The chain has TRBV5-6 and TRBJ2-3, with a weak D call TRBD2 (6 bases). The CDR3 loop spans 16 amino acids. V dropped 2 bases and J dropped 0 bases, with 13 bases sitting between them. From germline, CDR1 is SGHDT and CDR2 YYEEEE. The CDR3 sequence is CASSLLAAPSTDTQYF. The CDR3 DNA reads as TGTGCCAGCAGCTTACTAGCCGCCCCCAGCACAGATACGCAGTATTTT.

V gene TRBV2 combines with J gene TRBJ1-2; D not resolved. This CDR3 is built from 13 residues. The V and J ends lost 5 bases and 8 bases respectively, with 15 bases between them. Germline lookup yields CDR1 SNHLY and CDR2 FYNNEI. The CDR3 here is CASSFRGSGGYTF. The CDR3 DNA follows: TGTGCCAGCAGTTTTCGGGGATCCGGCGGCTACACCTTC.

The genes are TRBV5-4 and TRBJ2-3; D is unclear. Germline V gene sequence: CDR1 SGHNT, CDR2 YYREEE (reference sequence). The germline V and J ends were trimmed by 3 bases and 2 bases, with 16 bases remaining between them. The length of the CDR3 is 16 residues. The CDR3: CASSYASIGVTDTQYF. CDR3 DNA: TGTGCCAGCAGCTACGCTAGTATCGGTGTCACAGATACGCAGTATTTT.

The J gene is TRBJ2-1, the V gene TRBV5-5; 12 nucleotides line up with TRBD2. Germline V CDR1 and CDR2: SGHKS, YYEKEE (reference sequence). This CDR3 is built from 16 residues. Germline trimming cut 4 bases from V and 4 bases from J; bases unmatched to any gene: 6. The CDR3 nucleotides read TGTGCCAGCAGCACTACTAGCGGGGGGCAATACAATGAGCAGTTCTTC. Translating gives CASSTTSGGQYNEQFF.

The V gene is TRBV6-5, the J gene TRBJ2-5, with unresolved D. V lost 6 bases and J 5 bases, leaving 7 bases between the germline ends. CDR3 length: 11 residues. Germline loops: CDR1 MNHEY, CDR2 SVGAGI. The CDR3 coding sequence is TGTGCCAGCAGCCTAAAGGAGACCCAGTACTTC. This encodes CASSLKETQYF.

On this clone itself: This same CDR3 is encoded by further DNA sequences in the sample. The chain is built from TRBV7-6 and TRBJ2-5, with D uncertain. The CDR3 extends over 12 amino acids. Germline assignment: CDR1 SGHVS and CDR2 FNYEAQ. The ends were cut back, 1 base at V and 2 bases at J, with 2 bases in the middle. The CDR3 spells CASSLGQETQYF. In DNA, the CDR3 is TGTGCCAGCAGCTTAGGGCAAGAGACCCAGTACTTC.

This chain joins TRBV28 and TRBJ1-2; D ambiguous. The CDR3 runs 12 residues. V was shortened by 5 bases and J by 1 base, with 5 bases between the two germline ends. Germline CDR1 MDHEN, CDR2 SYDVKM. The CDR3 protein is CASSPGNYGYTF. CDR3 nucleotide sequence: TGTGCCAGCAGTCCGGGTAACTATGGCTACACCTTC.

This clone was observed once. The V call is TRBV9, the J call TRBJ2-5, with 12 nucleotides matching TRBD2. The CDR3 totals 17 residues. Germline lookup yields CDR1 SGDLS and CDR2 YYNGEE. The V gene end was trimmed by 4 bases and the J gene end by 2 bases; junction bases not matched to a gene: 9. CDR3 DNA sequence: TGTGCCAGCAGCACCCTAGCGGGGGGGCTGAAACAAGAGACCCAGTACTTC. As protein: CASSTLAGGLKQETQYF. Supplemented by reference TRBV9 and TRBJ2-5, the full variable domain reads DSGVTQTPKHLITATGQRVTLRCSPRSGDLSVYWYQQSLDQGLQFLIQYYNGEERAKGNILERFSAQQFPDLHSELNLSSLELGDSALYFCASSTLAGGLKQETQYFGPGTRLLVL.

CDR3 amino acids: CASSREEGNSPLHF. For the CDR3, the DNA is TGTGCCAGCAGTCGGGAGGAGGGAAATTCACCCCTCCACTTT. This chain links TRBV2 with TRBJ1-6, with D unclear. V was pared by 5 bases and J by 7 bases, with 12 bases between. CDR1 is SNHLY, CDR2 FYNNEI, per germline. The CDR3 is made up of 14 amino acids.

V and J are TRBV25-1 and TRBJ1-1, with 7 positions matching TRBD1. V lost 8 bases to trimming and J lost 4 bases; unmatched junction nucleotides: 1. Germline V gene data show CDR1 as MGHDK and CDR2 as SYGVNS. This CDR3 comprises 11 residues. The CDR3 reads CASRDSTEAFF. The CDR3 region has the DNA TGTGCCAGCCGGGACAGCACTGAAGCTTTCTTT.

The chain carries TRBV9 and TRBJ1-2; D is perhaps TRBD1 (6 bases). In germline, CDR1 is SGDLS, CDR2 YYNGEE. This CDR3 has 15 amino acids. Trimming removed 1 base at V and 7 bases at J, with 17 bases between. The CDR3 here is CASSVFRTQGGGYTF. The CDR3 bases are TGTGCCAGCAGCGTATTCCGGACCCAAGGGGGTGGCTACACCTTC.

The V and J genes are TRBV18 and TRBJ2-7; D unclear. This CDR3 comprises 14 residues. Germline V gene sequence: CDR1 KGHSH, CDR2 LQKENI. V lost 0 bases, J lost 4 bases, and 10 bases lay in between. The CDR3 region has the DNA TGTGCCAGCTCACCACCGGGCCAACCGTACGAGCAGTACTTC. It specifies CASSPPGQPYEQYF.

This chain links TRBV9 with TRBJ2-1; D perhaps matches TRBD1 (5 bases). The CDR3 totals 15 residues. Trimming took 3 bases from V and 1 from J, leaving 11 bases between them. In germline, CDR1 is SGDLS, CDR2 YYNGEE. This CDR3 reads CASSADTPSYNEQFF. Here the CDR3 DNA reads TGTGCCAGCAGCGCGGACACGCCGTCCTACAATGAGCAGTTCTTC. The full variable domain, in which reference TRBV9 and TRBJ2-1 provide the parts outside the CDR3, is DSGVTQTPKHLITATGQRVTLRCSPRSGDLSVYWYQQSLDQGLQFLIQYYNGEERAKGNILERFSAQQFPDLHSELNLSSLELGDSALYFCASSADTPSYNEQFFGPGTRLTVL.

The chain joins TRBV6-1 to TRBJ1-5; D possibly corresponds to TRBD1 (5 bases). In germline, CDR1 is MNHNS, CDR2 SASEGT. Trimming shortened V by 7 bases and J by 2 bases, and 12 bases separated the two germline ends. CDR3 length: 14 residues. CDR3 nucleotide sequence: TGTGCCAGCACTCGAGGGGCGGGCAATCAGCCCCAGCATTTT. This translates into CASTRGAGNQPQHF.

The chain combines TRBV9 with TRBJ2-7; D tentatively fits TRBD1 or TRBD2 (7 bases each). Germline CDR1 is SGDLS and CDR2 is YYNGEE. The CDR3 is 14 residues long. V dropped 0 bases and J dropped 7 bases, with 14 bases sitting between them. The CDR3 nucleotides read TGTGCCAGCAGCGTAGAGGGAGGGGGCCCGGAGCAGTACTTC. Protein: CASSVEGGGPEQYF.

CDR3 sequence: CASSTEIWSTEAFF. The CDR3 nucleotides read TGTGCCAGCAGCACTGAGATTTGGTCCACTGAAGCTTTCTTT. This chain uses TRBV5-5 with TRBJ1-1; D gene ambiguous. V was trimmed by 4 bases and J by 4 bases, leaving 14 bases between them. CDR1 and CDR2 from the germline V gene are SGHKS and YYEKEE (reference sequence). The CDR3 length is 14 residues.

The gene calls are TRBV7-9 and TRBJ2-3; D is possibly TRBD2 (6 bases). The V and J ends lost 7 bases and 2 bases respectively, with 13 bases between them. The CDR3 contains 14 residues. The germline V gene encodes CDR1 SEHNR and CDR2 FQNEAQ (reference sequence). The CDR3, as DNA: TGTGCCAGCACCCCGGGAGTTGACACAGATACGCAGTATTTT. Translated: CASTPGVDTDTQYF.

The chain's CDR3 is CASSQETQYF. The DNA for the CDR3 is TGTGCCAGCAGCCAGGAGACCCAGTACTTC. The chain is built from TRBV2 and TRBJ2-5, with no clear D. This CDR3 has 10 residues. The V and J ends lost 6 bases and 5 bases respectively, with 4 bases between them. In germline, CDR1 is SNHLY, CDR2 FYNNEI.